These 14 T cell receptor beta chains came from one sample sequenced in a study of neurological immune-mediated disorders. TCRdb fed the 5' RACE reads into MiXCR, producing one record per CDR3 protein. The table includes around 30,000 distinct CDR3 sequences, 2% to 2.5% detected once. Input material: PBMCs. All receptors derive from a woman aged 45-59 years with multiple sclerosis.

This clonotype was recorded many times. Here the CDR3 DNA reads TGTGCCAGCAGCCGACGAGGGGGCGGGGACGAGCAGTACTTC. Translation: CASSRRGGGDEQYF. The rearrangement joins TRBV9 to TRBJ2-7; weak D call: TRBD1 (7 bases). V was pared by 4 bases and J by 5 bases, with 16 bases between. Germline CDR1 and CDR2: SGDLS and YYNGEE. The CDR3 runs 14 residues.

Ten or more counts support this clonotype. The chain links TRBV6-1 to TRBJ2-7, with unresolved D. CDR3 length: 9 amino acids. Between the trimmed V and J ends, which lost 10 bases and 5 bases, there was a span of 6 bases. Germline V gene lookup returns CDR1 MNHNS and CDR2 SASEGT. The CDR3 coding sequence is TGTGCCACCCACAACGAGCAGTACTTC. Its protein is CATHNEQYF.

This clonotype has ten or more counts. This sequence joins TRBV20-1 and TRBJ2-3; 11 bases agree with TRBD2. CDR1 and CDR2 (germline): DFQATT, SNEGSKA (reference sequence). The CDR3 loop spans 14 amino acids. Trimming removed 7 bases from V and 5 bases from J; junction bases left unmatched: 8. The CDR3 sequence: CSVLPGLAVDTQYF. The CDR3 bases are TGCAGTGTTCTTCCGGGACTAGCGGTAGATACGCAGTATTTT.

This clonotype was detected many times. CDR3 coding DNA: TGTGCCAGCAGCCGCACCGTAAATCGGGGGGGCCGTGATACGCAGTATTTT. Protein sequence: CASSRTVNRGGRDTQYF. This sequence joins TRBV7-6 and TRBJ2-3; 8 bases line up with TRBD2. The trim removed 5 bases at V and 6 bases at J, leaving 16 bases unmatched. Germline V lookup: CDR1 SGHVS, CDR2 FNYEAQ. CDR3 length: 17 residues.

This clonotype has only a few counts. In nucleotides, the CDR3 is TGTGCCAGCAGTTCCGGGACAGGGGGATGGAACACCATATATTTT. The encoded protein is CASSSGTGGWNTIYF. V is TRBV27 and J is TRBJ1-3, with 11 bases that match TRBD1. Per germline, CDR1 MNHEY and CDR2 SMNVEV (reference sequence). The J segment lost 7 bases and the V segment lost 4 bases, leaving 6 bases of the junction unmatched. CDR3 length: 15 amino acids.

This clonotype has more than one count but fewer than ten. V gene TRBV10-3 combines with J gene TRBJ1-4; D is ambiguous. Germline V gene data show CDR1 as ENHRY and CDR2 as SYGVKD. The CDR3 is made up of 12 amino acids. V was clipped by 9 bases and J by 5 bases, with 10 bases between them. CDR3: CAIRKTNEKLFF. Here the CDR3 DNA reads TGTGCCATTCGGAAAACCAATGAAAAACTGTTTTTT.

There are many counts of this clonotype. This chain uses TRBV7-2 with TRBJ1-5; 7 nucleotides agree with TRBD1. Losses at the gene ends were 5 bases for V and 4 bases for J; bases not matched to a gene: 8. This CDR3 contains 15 residues. Germline-derived CDR1 and CDR2 are SGHTA and FQGNSA. The chain's CDR3 is CASSLRTGRNQPQHF. The CDR3 DNA reads TGTGCCAGCAGCCTAAGGACAGGCAGGAATCAGCCCCAGCATTTT. The full variable domain, its missing parts supplied by reference TRBV7-2 and TRBJ1-5, is GAGVSQSPSNKVTEKGKDVELRCDPISGHTALYWYRQSLGQGLEFLIYFQGNSAPDKSGLPSDRFSAERTGGSVSTLTIQRTQQEDSAVYLCASSLRTGRNQPQHFGDGTRLSIL.

This chain joins TRBV29-1 and TRBJ1-3; TRBD1 agrees at 7 bases. The germline V gene has CDR1 SQVTM and CDR2 ANQGSEA. V dropped 6 bases and J dropped 7; count of bases not matched to a gene: 12. CDR3 size: 14 residues. The CDR3: CSVATGTLGNTIYF. The CDR3 nucleotides are TGCAGCGTCGCGACAGGGACTCTTGGGAACACCATATATTTT. Complete variable domain (other parts from reference TRBV29-1 and TRBJ1-3): SAVISQKPSRDICQRGTSLTIQCQVDSQVTMMFWYRQQPGQSLTLIATANQGSEATYESGFVIDKFPISRPNLTFSTLTVSNMSPEDSSIYLCSVATGTLGNTIYFGEGSWLTVV.

This clonotype was recorded many times. The chain links TRBV20-1 to TRBJ1-5; 10 bases align to TRBD1. The CDR3 has 14 residues. Germline trimming cut 1 base from V and 9 bases from J; bases unmatched to any gene: 6. Germline values: CDR1 DFQATT, CDR2 SNEGSKA (reference sequence). CDR3 sequence: CSARGDRGQRPQHF. The DNA for the CDR3 is TGCAGTGCTAGAGGGGACAGGGGCCAGAGGCCCCAGCATTTT.

This clonotype was observed many times. This sequence joins TRBV5-1 and TRBJ1-2; D uncertain. Per the germline V gene, CDR1 is SGHRS and CDR2 is YFSETQ. Between the trimmed V and J ends, which lost 0 bases and 0 bases, there was a span of 9 bases. The CDR3 runs 15 residues. The CDR3 DNA sequence: TGCGCCAGCAGCTTGGACGGTTACGCTAACTATGGCTACACCTTC. Translation gives CASSLDGYANYGYTF.

Ten or more counts support this clonotype. The gene calls are TRBV5-1 and TRBJ1-1; D gene ambiguous. Germline-derived CDR1 and CDR2 are SGHRS and YFSETQ. This CDR3 has 13 amino acids. V shed 1 base and J shed 7 bases, with 11 bases lying between them. CDR3 amino acids: CASSLNMEREAFF. CDR3 coding DNA: TGCGCCAGCAGCTTGAATATGGAACGTGAAGCTTTCTTT.

By share, this clonotype ranks as medium-sized. The rearrangement links TRBV12-3 or TRBV12-4 to TRBJ1-4, with D possibly being TRBD1 (5 bases). This CDR3 is built from 13 residues. V was clipped by 3 bases and J by 7 bases, with 9 bases between them. The DNA for the CDR3 is TGTGCCAGCAGTTTTTCGGGGCTTGAAAAACTGTTTTTT. It is translated as CASSFSGLEKLFF.

This clonotype was picked up a small number of times. The chain carries TRBV20-1 and TRBJ2-1; 9 bases are a match to TRBD2. J gave up 13 bases and V 6 bases, and 13 bases lay outside the gene matches. The germline V gene has CDR1 DFQATT and CDR2 SNEGSKA (reference sequence). The CDR3 spans 13 residues. The CDR3 DNA follows: TGCAGTGCCGCCGACTTAGCGGGGGTCCGCCAGTTCTTC. This encodes CSAADLAGVRQFF.

The V gene is TRBV7-2, the J gene TRBJ1-5; TRBD1 is a possible D gene (6 bases). The V end was cut by 6 bases, the J end by 0 bases, with 12 bases between. CDR3 length: 15 amino acids. From germline, CDR1 is SGHTA and CDR2 FQGNSA. DNA for the CDR3: TGTGCCAGCAGTATAGGGACAATTAGCAATCAGCCCCAGCATTTT. Protein: CASSIGTISNQPQHF. Drawing the rest from reference TRBV7-2 and TRBJ1-5, the complete variable domain is GAGVSQSPSNKVTEKGKDVELRCDPISGHTALYWYRQSLGQGLEFLIYFQGNSAPDKSGLPSDRFSAERTGGSVSTLTIQRTQQEDSAVYLCASSIGTISNQPQHFGDGTRLSIL.